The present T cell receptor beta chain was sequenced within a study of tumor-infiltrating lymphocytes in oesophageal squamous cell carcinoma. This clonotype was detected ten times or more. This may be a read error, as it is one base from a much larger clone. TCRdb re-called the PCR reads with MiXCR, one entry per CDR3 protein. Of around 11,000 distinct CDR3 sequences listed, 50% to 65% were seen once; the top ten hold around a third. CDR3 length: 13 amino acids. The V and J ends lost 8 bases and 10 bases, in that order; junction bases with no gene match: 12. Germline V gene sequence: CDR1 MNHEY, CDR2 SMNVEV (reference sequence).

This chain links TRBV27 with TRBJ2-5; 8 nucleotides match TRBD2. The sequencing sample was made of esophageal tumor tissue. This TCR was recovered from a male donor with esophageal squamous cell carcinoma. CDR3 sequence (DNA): TGTGCCAGCGGCTACCCTAGCGGGCGCCACCAGTACTTC. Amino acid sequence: CASGYPSGRHQYF.